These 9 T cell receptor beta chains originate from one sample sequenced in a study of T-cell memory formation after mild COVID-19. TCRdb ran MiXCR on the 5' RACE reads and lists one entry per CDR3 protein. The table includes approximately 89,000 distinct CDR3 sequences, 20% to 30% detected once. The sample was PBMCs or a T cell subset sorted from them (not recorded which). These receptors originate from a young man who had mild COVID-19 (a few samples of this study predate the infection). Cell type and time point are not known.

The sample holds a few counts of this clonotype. The CDR3 spells CASSLREDTDTQYF. Written as DNA, the CDR3 is TGTGCCAGCAGTTTAAGAGAGGACACAGATACGCAGTATTTT. The chain combines TRBV12-3 or TRBV12-4 with TRBJ2-3; D ambiguous. There are 14 residues in the CDR3. V shed 2 bases and J shed 2 bases, with 8 bases lying between them.

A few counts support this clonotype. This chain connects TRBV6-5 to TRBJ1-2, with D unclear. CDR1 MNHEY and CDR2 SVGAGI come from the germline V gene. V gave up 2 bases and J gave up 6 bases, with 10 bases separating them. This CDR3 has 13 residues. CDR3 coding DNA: TGTGCCAGCAGTTACGGAAAGGAAAATGGCTACACCTTC. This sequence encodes CASSYGKENGYTF.

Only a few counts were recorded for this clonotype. The CDR3 DNA follows: TGTGCCAGCAGGGGGCTCGAGACCCAGTACTTC. This gives the protein CASRGLETQYF. The chain recombines TRBV2 with TRBJ2-5; the D gene is possibly TRBD1 (5 bases). Germline CDR1 reads SNHLY; CDR2 reads FYNNEI. The CDR3 contains 11 residues. Trimming removed 6 bases from V and 5 bases from J, with 7 bases in between.

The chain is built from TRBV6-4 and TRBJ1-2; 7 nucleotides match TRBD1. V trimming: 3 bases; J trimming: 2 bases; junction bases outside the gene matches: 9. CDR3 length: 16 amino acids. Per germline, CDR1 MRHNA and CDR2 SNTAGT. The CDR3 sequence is CASSDPPGQPNYGYTF. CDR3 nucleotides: TGTGCCAGCAGTGATCCTCCGGGACAGCCGAACTATGGCTACACCTTC.

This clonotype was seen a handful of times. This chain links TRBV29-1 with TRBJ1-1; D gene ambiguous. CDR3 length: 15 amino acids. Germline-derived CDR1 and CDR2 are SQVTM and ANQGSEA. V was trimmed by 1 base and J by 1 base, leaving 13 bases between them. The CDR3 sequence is CSVEGVRTQNTEAFF. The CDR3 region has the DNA TGCAGCGTTGAAGGTGTACGGACGCAGAACACTGAAGCTTTCTTT.

CDR3 in DNA: TGCAGCCTGGGACAGAGTAATGAAAAACTGTTTTTT. Its protein product is CSLGQSNEKLFF. This chain links TRBV20-1 with TRBJ1-4; 7 nucleotides align to TRBD1. The CDR3 sequence is 12 residues long. CDR1 DFQATT and CDR2 SNEGSKA come from the germline V gene (reference sequence).

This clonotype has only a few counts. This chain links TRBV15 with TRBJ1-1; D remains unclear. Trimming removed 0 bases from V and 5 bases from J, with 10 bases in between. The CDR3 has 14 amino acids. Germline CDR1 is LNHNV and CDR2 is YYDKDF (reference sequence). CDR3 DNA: TGTGCCACCAGCAGAGACCCACTTCGAACTGAAGCTTTCTTT. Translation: CATSRDPLRTEAFF.

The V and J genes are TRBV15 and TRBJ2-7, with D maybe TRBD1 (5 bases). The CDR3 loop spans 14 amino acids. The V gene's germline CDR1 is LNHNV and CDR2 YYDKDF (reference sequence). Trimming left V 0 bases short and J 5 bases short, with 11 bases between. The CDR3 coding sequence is TGTGCCACCAGCAGAGATGTGGGGCCCAACGAGCAGTACTTC. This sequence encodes CATSRDVGPNEQYF.

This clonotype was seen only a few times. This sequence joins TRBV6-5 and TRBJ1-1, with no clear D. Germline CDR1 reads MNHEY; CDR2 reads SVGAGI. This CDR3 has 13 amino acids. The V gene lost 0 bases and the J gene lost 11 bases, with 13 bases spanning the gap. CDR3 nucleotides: TGTGCCAGCAGTTACTCGAGAAAGGCGGAGGCTTTCTTT. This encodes CASSYSRKAEAFF.